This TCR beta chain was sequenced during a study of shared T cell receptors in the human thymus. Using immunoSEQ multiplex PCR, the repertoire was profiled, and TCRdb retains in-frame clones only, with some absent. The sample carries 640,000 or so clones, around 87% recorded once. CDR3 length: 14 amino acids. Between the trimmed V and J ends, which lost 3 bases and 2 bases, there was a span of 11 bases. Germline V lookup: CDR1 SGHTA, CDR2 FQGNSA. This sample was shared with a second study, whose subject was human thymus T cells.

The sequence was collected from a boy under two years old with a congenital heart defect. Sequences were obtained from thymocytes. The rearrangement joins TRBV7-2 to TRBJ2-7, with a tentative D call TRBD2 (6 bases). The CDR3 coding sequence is TGTGCCAGCAGCTTGGTAGCGGATACCTACGAGCAGTACTTC. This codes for CASSLVADTYEQYF.